This entry lists 29 T cell receptor beta chains sequenced from one sample in a study of cytomegalovirus exposure and HLA in healthy donors. The PCR made use of 60 Vbeta and 13 Jbeta primers. This table comes from immunoSEQ multiplex PCR, and its TCRdb copy is limited to in-frame clones, with some not included. Of some 90,000 clones listed, 65% to 80% are singletons. The sequenced material came from PBMCs. The receptors derive from a female donor in good health and CMV-seropositive.

The chain carries TRBV28 and TRBJ2-7; TRBD1 aligns across 7 bases. This CDR3 is 16 amino acids long. Germline V gene lookup returns CDR1 MDHEN and CDR2 SYDVKM. Trimming removed 1 base from V and 2 bases from J; junction bases left unmatched: 8. CDR3 nucleotide sequence: TGTGCCAGCAGTTTATCGGTTTTCGGGACAGCCTACGAGCAGTACTTC. Protein product: CASSLSVFGTAYEQYF.

The chain combines TRBV5-4 with TRBJ1-1; possibly TRBD1 for D (6 bases). Per germline, CDR1 SGHNT and CDR2 YYREEE (reference sequence). The CDR3 totals 13 residues. The V end was cut by 4 bases, the J end by 6 bases, with 13 bases between. Here the CDR3 DNA reads TGTGCCAGCAGCCCCCGCAGGGGCGCTGAAGCTTTCTTT. It is translated as CASSPRRGAEAFF. Looking up the rest from reference TRBV5-4 and TRBJ1-1 gives the full variable domain: ETGVTQSPTHLIKTRGQQVTLRCSSQSGHNTVSWYQQALGQGPQFIFQYYREEENGRGNFPPRFSGLQFPNYSSELNVNALELDDSALYLCASSPRRGAEAFFGQGTRLTVV.

The chain couples TRBV5-1 to TRBJ2-7; D is perhaps TRBD2 (5 bases). Between the trimmed V and J ends, which lost 0 bases and 2 bases, there was a span of 6 bases. The germline gives CDR1 SGHRS, CDR2 YFSETQ. The CDR3 spans 13 residues. The chain's CDR3 is CASSLALAYEQYF. Written as DNA, the CDR3 is TGCGCCAGCAGCTTGGCACTAGCCTACGAGCAGTACTTC. The variable domain in full, with the rest retrieved from reference TRBV5-1 and TRBJ2-7, is KAGVTQTPRYLIKTRGQQVTLSCSPISGHRSVSWYQQTPGQGLQFLFEYFSETQRNKGNFPGRFSGRQFSNSRSEMNVSTLELGDSALYLCASSLALAYEQYFGPGTRLTVT.

The chain joins TRBV9 to TRBJ2-5, with 10 bases matching TRBD2. The CDR3 runs 17 residues. Germline CDR1 SGDLS, CDR2 YYNGEE. The ends lost 1 base at V and 5 bases at J; junction bases unmatched: 11. The CDR3 coding sequence is TGTGCCAGCAGCGTAATGTCTAGCGGGAGTGCAAGGGAGACCCAGTACTTC. Translation gives CASSVMSSGSARETQYF. Combining the CDR3 with reference TRBV9 and TRBJ2-5 gives the whole variable domain DSGVTQTPKHLITATGQRVTLRCSPRSGDLSVYWYQQSLDQGLQFLIQYYNGEERAKGNILERFSAQQFPDLHSELNLSSLELGDSALYFCASSVMSSGSARETQYFGPGTRLLVL.

The V call is TRBV19, the J call TRBJ1-5, with D perhaps matching TRBD1 (5 bases). CDR1 and CDR2 from the germline V gene are LNHDA and SQIVND (reference sequence). The CDR3 has 13 residues. V lost 5 bases and J 7 bases, leaving 12 bases between the germline ends. The CDR3, as DNA: TGTGCCAGTAGTGTGGGGGGAGGCCAGCCCCAGCATTTT. Translated, it gives CASSVGGGQPQHF.

This clone was found a few times. This chain links TRBV30 with TRBJ2-5; D is perhaps TRBD1 (5 bases). The CDR3 sequence is 13 residues long. Germline CDR1 GTSNPN, CDR2 SVGIG (reference sequence). V lost 3 bases and J lost 3, with 11 bases in between. The CDR3 loop is CAWSGDSEETQYF. The CDR3, as DNA: TGTGCCTGGAGCGGTGACAGCGAAGAGACCCAGTACTTC.

This rearrangement joins TRBV7-9 to TRBJ1-1; 7 bases match TRBD1. Trimming took 5 bases from V and 2 from J; bases not matched to a gene: 8. Germline V gives CDR1 SEHNR, CDR2 FQNEAQ (reference sequence). The CDR3 sequence is 15 residues long. CDR3 amino acids: CASSPRGGDNTEAFF. DNA of the CDR3: TGTGCCAGCAGCCCGAGAGGGGGCGATAACACTGAAGCTTTCTTT.

The J gene is TRBJ1-1, the V gene TRBV4-1; 9 bases line up with TRBD1. Unmatched junction bases numbered 14, after V lost 5 bases and J lost 1 base. CDR1 and CDR2 (germline): MGHRA, YSYEKL. The CDR3 is 18 amino acids. CDR3 protein: CASSADGGTGLWNTEAFF. CDR3 nucleotides: TGCGCCAGCAGCGCTGACGGAGGGACAGGGCTGTGGAACACTGAAGCTTTCTTT.

This clone was detected a few times. The V gene is TRBV2, the J gene TRBJ2-1; D is ambiguous. Germline assignment: CDR1 SNHLY and CDR2 FYNNEI. CDR3 length equals 15 residues. V gave up 6 bases and J gave up 3 bases, with 15 bases separating them. As DNA, the CDR3 is TGTGCCAGCAGCGGAACTCAGGCTGTCTACAATGAGCAGTTCTTC. The encoded protein is CASSGTQAVYNEQFF.

This rearrangement joins TRBV2 to TRBJ2-1, with D tentatively TRBD2 (6 bases). The CDR3 consists of 15 residues. The germline V gene encodes CDR1 SNHLY and CDR2 FYNNEI. V lost 9 bases to trimming and J lost 2 bases, with 17 bases between them. The CDR3 reads CARSEPGVTYNEQFF. CDR3 sequence (DNA): TGTGCCAGAAGCGAACCGGGAGTAACCTACAATGAGCAGTTCTTC.

The V gene is TRBV29-1, the J gene TRBJ2-1, with unresolved D. The CDR3 totals 14 residues. Germline CDR1 and CDR2: SQVTM and ANQGSEA. The V end lost 4 bases, the J end lost 0 bases, and 10 bases lay between the germline ends. The CDR3 DNA reads TGCAGCGTTGCGACCCTAGTCTCCTACAATGAGCAGTTCTTC. This translates into CSVATLVSYNEQFF.

The chain carries TRBV2 and TRBJ1-1; D is possibly TRBD1 (6 bases). Trimming took 6 bases from V and 8 from J, leaving 16 bases between them. Germline CDR1 reads SNHLY; CDR2 reads FYNNEI. This CDR3 region has 13 residues. CDR3 amino acids: CASSDPRGAEAFF. CDR3 sequence (DNA): TGTGCCAGCAGCGACCCCCGGGGGGCAGAAGCTTTCTTT.

This chain joins TRBV7-8 and TRBJ2-7; 8 positions match TRBD2. Germline trimming cut 5 bases from V and 6 bases from J; bases unmatched to any gene: 9. Per the germline V gene, CDR1 is SGHVS and CDR2 is FQNEAQ. The CDR3 contains 14 residues. The DNA of the CDR3 is TGTGCCAGCAGCGTCAGCGGGGGTCGGCGCGAGCAGTACTTC. Amino acids: CASSVSGGRREQYF.

This chain connects TRBV6-5 to TRBJ2-7, with a possible D match to TRBD1 (7 bases). V lost 2 bases and J 3 bases, leaving 11 bases between the germline ends. CDR1 and CDR2 (germline): MNHEY, SVGAGI. This CDR3 contains 14 residues. The CDR3 bases are TGTGCCAGCAGTTACGGGCAGGGGGGCTACGAGCAGTACTTC. Protein sequence: CASSYGQGGYEQYF.

The chain links TRBV28 to TRBJ1-6; 7 nucleotides agree with TRBD1. The CDR3 is 14 residues long. From germline, CDR1 is MDHEN and CDR2 SYDVKM. Trimming cost V 11 bases and J 6 bases; bases outside gene matches: 10. CDR3 loop: CAGGSGTANSPLHF. The CDR3 DNA follows: TGTGCCGGCGGGTCCGGGACAGCTAATTCACCCCTCCACTTT.

The chain is built from TRBV7-2 and TRBJ1-2; TRBD1 might be the D (5 bases). Germline-derived CDR1 and CDR2 are SGHTA and FQGNSA. Between the trimmed V and J ends, which lost 1 base and 4 bases, there was a span of 10 bases. The CDR3 is 14 residues long. CDR3 sequence reads: CASSLEQEIYGYTF. The CDR3 DNA sequence: TGTGCCAGCAGCTTAGAACAGGAGATCTATGGCTACACCTTC.

The chain employs TRBV28 and TRBJ1-2, with D hard to call. The CDR3 covers 14 residues. V dropped 3 bases and J dropped 4 bases, with 12 bases sitting between them. CDR1 and CDR2 from the germline V gene are MDHEN and SYDVKM. CDR3 DNA: TGTGCCAGCAGTTTTCCAGGAGGATTCTATGGCTACACCTTC. Protein sequence: CASSFPGGFYGYTF.

This chain uses TRBV7-2 with TRBJ2-5; 10 bases match TRBD2. Trimming took 8 bases from V and 3 from J; bases not matched to a gene: 6. This CDR3 contains 14 residues. Per the germline V gene, CDR1 is SGHTA and CDR2 is FQGNSA. CDR3 loop: CASATSGEKETQYF. The CDR3 region has the DNA TGTGCCAGCGCAACTAGCGGGGAAAAAGAGACCCAGTACTTC.

The V gene is TRBV9, the J gene TRBJ2-3, with 7 bases matching TRBD1. V lost 0 bases and J lost 1; bases outside the gene matches: 2. The germline V gene encodes CDR1 SGDLS and CDR2 YYNGEE. This CDR3 is 15 amino acids long. The CDR3 DNA reads as TGTGCCAGCAGCGTAGAGGGGGCGCGCACAGATACGCAGTATTTT. Residues: CASSVEGARTDTQYF.

The CDR3 DNA sequence: TGCGCCAGCAGCTTGGGACTAGCGGTAATCTACGAGCAGTACTTC. Its translation is CASSLGLAVIYEQYF. The genes are TRBV5-1 and TRBJ2-7, with 9 bases fitting TRBD2. The germline CDR1 and CDR2 sequences are SGHRS and YFSETQ. CDR3 length: 15 amino acids. The V gene end was trimmed by 0 bases and the J gene end by 3 bases; junction bases not matched to a gene: 4.

This clone came up a few times. The chain carries TRBV18 and TRBJ1-2; D is ambiguous. Trimming took off 6 bases at V and 3 bases at J, with 8 bases between the two ends. The germline V gene encodes CDR1 KGHSH and CDR2 LQKENI. The CDR3 extends over 12 amino acids. DNA for the CDR3: TGTGCCAGCTCCTTTCGGGACTATGGCTACACCTTC. It translates to CASSFRDYGYTF.

V usage is TRBV28 and J usage is TRBJ1-6, with unresolved D. Trimming shortened V by 6 bases and J by 7 bases, and 25 bases separated the two germline ends. CDR3 size: 18 residues. Germline assignment: CDR1 MDHEN and CDR2 SYDVKM. CDR3 DNA: TGTGCCAGCAGGCCCCAGGTAGCAGAGAGGGCTTACAATTCACCCCTCCACTTT. Protein product: CASRPQVAERAYNSPLHF.

CDR3 bases: TGTGCCAGCAGCTCCCCCGTACAGGGGAACGAGCAGTACTTC. This encodes CASSSPVQGNEQYF. This chain uses TRBV7-6 with TRBJ2-7, with 7 bases lining up with TRBD1. Trimming took 4 bases from V and 5 from J; bases not matched to a gene: 8. This CDR3 region has 14 residues. The germline gives CDR1 SGHVS, CDR2 FNYEAQ.

This clone showed up just a few times. The chain's CDR3 is CASTVLRDTIYF. The CDR3 DNA reads TGTGCCAGCACGGTTCTCAGGGACACCATATATTTT. The rearrangement uses TRBV2 and TRBJ1-3, with D maybe TRBD1 (5 bases). CDR1 SNHLY and CDR2 FYNNEI come from the germline V gene. The V end lost 7 bases, the J end lost 8 bases, and 12 bases lay between the germline ends. CDR3 length: 12 amino acids.

This rearrangement joins TRBV19 to TRBJ1-5; D remains ambiguous. Trimming took 6 bases from V and 4 from J, leaving 16 bases between them. Looked up from germline, CDR1 is LNHDA and CDR2 is SQIVND (reference sequence). The CDR3 length is 15 residues. DNA of the CDR3: TGTGCCAGTAGCCGGCCTCAGGCCGGTAATCAGCCCCAGCATTTT. This sequence encodes CASSRPQAGNQPQHF.

This clone was found a few times. The CDR3 here is CASSSGGGGGGDTQYF. The CDR3 bases are TGTGCCAGCAGCTCTGGCGGCGGCGGGGGAGGAGATACGCAGTATTTT. This chain connects TRBV5-6 to TRBJ2-3; 7 positions agree with TRBD2. Trimming took 3 bases from V and 5 from J; bases not matched to a gene: 12. The CDR3 has 16 residues. Germline CDR1 reads SGHDT; CDR2 reads YYEEEE.

V usage is TRBV9 and J usage is TRBJ2-7; 9 nucleotides line up with TRBD2. The V segment lost 4 bases and the J segment 5 bases; nucleotides outside the gene matches: 13. In germline, CDR1 is SGDLS, CDR2 YYNGEE. There are 16 residues in the CDR3. The CDR3 protein is CASSLRGREGQDEQYF. The CDR3 DNA is TGTGCCAGCAGCCTACGAGGGCGGGAGGGCCAGGACGAGCAGTACTTC.

This sequence joins TRBV6-5 and TRBJ2-1; D is perhaps TRBD1 (5 bases). The germline CDR1 and CDR2 sequences are MNHEY and SVGAGI. Trimming shortened V by 3 bases and J by 7 bases, and 13 bases separated the two germline ends. The CDR3 contains 14 residues. CDR3 sequence reads: CASSYRNRRNEQFF. Here the CDR3 DNA reads TGTGCCAGCAGTTATAGGAACAGGAGAAATGAGCAGTTCTTC.

The chain recombines TRBV11-2 with TRBJ2-7; D may be TRBD2 (6 bases). V lost 6 bases, J lost 6 bases, and 18 bases lay in between. This CDR3 region has 14 residues. The germline V gene encodes CDR1 SGHAT and CDR2 FQNNGV. The CDR3 region is CASRLAHAAGEQYF. CDR3 nucleotides: TGTGCCAGCAGACTAGCCCATGCGGCGGGCGAGCAGTACTTC.